This TCR beta chain is drawn from a study of T cell responses to AZD1222 COVID-19 vaccine. CDR3 length: 16 residues. The germline gives CDR1 LGHNA, CDR2 YSLEER. V lost 0 bases and J 4 bases, leaving 15 bases between the germline ends. The sample holds one count of this clone. Repertoires were generated with immunoSEQ multiplex PCR, while TCRdb's copy carries only in-frame clones and drops some. This table holds approximately 130,000 clones, about nine tenths found once. The chain uses TRBV4-3 and TRBJ2-5, with a tentative D call TRBD2 (6 bases). The specimen comprised peripheral blood, sampled 28 days after the second AZD1222 dose. This clonotype was obtained from an adult who received the AZD1222 COVID-19 vaccine. The CDR3 sequence is CASSQDSRGTPETQYF. The CDR3 region has the DNA TGCGCCAGCAGCCAAGATTCCCGGGGGACGCCAGAGACCCAGTACTTC.